The T cell receptor (beta chain) under discussion was sequenced for a study of CXCR3-negative and CXCR3-positive naive CD8 T cells (dated by TCRdb to the late 2010s). With respect to the entire study: In total, some 140 million TRB reads were obtained, which works out to roughly 1.5 +/- 0.3 million reads per library. Naive subsets from about five donors and memory cells from 3 donors were included in the TRBV-TRBJ cluster analysis. Data from around 11 donors, pooled across two independent experiments, went into the diversity and physicochemical repertoire analyses. Overall study outcomes, separate from this receptor: Comparably high repertoire diversity was found in both naive subsets, whereas much lower repertoire diversity was found in memory CD8+ T cells. Within the same donor, TRBV-TRBJ usage looked similar between naive CXCR3-negative and CXCR3-positive cells, but memory cells had distinct patterns. Because surface CD5, which has been linked to self-reactivity in mice, was comparable between naive subsets, TCR interaction strength was also inferred from TRB CDR3 physicochemical properties. Compared with CXCR3-negative naive cells, CXCR3-positive naive cells had TRB CDR3s with higher hydrophobicity (lower Kidera factor 4), lower energy, and higher strength and volume indices. Because CXCR3 expression was partially decreased after cryopreservation, freshly isolated PBMCs were used for most assays.

This sample was sequenced with a NextSeq 550. The Human TCR Profiling Kit (MiLaboratory) was used to prepare UMI-labeled 5' RACE TRB cDNA libraries. The full amount of extracted RNA was used for cDNA synthesis, and the full amount of resulting cDNA was used for PCR amplification. Libraries were prepared in parallel with an identical number of PCR cycles. On the authors' methods: With a minimum of two reads required per UMI, MIGEC and MiXCR pulled out about 57,000 +/- 9,900 unique UMI-labeled TRB cDNA molecules from each library. On average, each library contained approximately 40,000 +/- 10,000 functional in-frame TRB CDR3 nucleotide clonotypes without stop codons. After downsampling to 5000 UMI-labeled TRB molecules per sample, diversity metrics, including normalized Shannon-Wiener and Chao1, were computed in VDJtools. VDJtools computed clonotype-size-weighted physicochemical properties of the central five CDR3 residues: interaction energy, strength, volume and Kidera factor 4. TCRdb reprocessed the reads, and each CDR3 protein sequence is entered once, without DNA. For this entry, the V and J calls and clone size follow TCRdb and not the study's own pipeline. This sample's clone table shows around 66,000 distinct CDR3 sequences. The ten biggest clones cover around 5% of the sample.

Reading the germline V gene gives CDR1 SGHTA and CDR2 FQGTGA. The CDR3 contains 13 residues, cysteine and phenylalanine counted. No DNA has been recorded. For each CD8+ T cell subset, flow sorting was done in triplicate, and about 300,000 cells per subset went directly into RLT lysis buffer. To exclude memory contaminants, naive CD8+ T cells were stringently defined as CD45RO-CCR7+CD27+CD95-. Using standard density gradient centrifugation, peripheral blood mononuclear cells were isolated from buffy coats. Naive CXCR3-negative and CXCR3-positive CD8+ T cells were flow-sorted on a FACSAria III. Total RNA was extracted from sorted cells with an RNeasy Mini Kit. Comment on this clonotype: Which antigen it targets is not known.

The receptor comes from a human donor in good health. Some clones in this sample may be carry-over from other donors' samples. Sequences were obtained from naive CXCR3+ CD8+ T cells from blood. Per the publication, the cell subset or site label means: CD45RO-CCR7+CD27+CD95- naive CD8+ T cells expressing CXCR3 (TNR3+). Rearrangement joined TRBV7-3 to TRBJ2-3. The CDR3 sequence is CASTHYSGDTQYF.